This T cell receptor (beta chain) was profiled in a study of T cell clones after liver transplantation. Overall study context: Post-transplant blood was tracked for graft-donor-reactive T cell clones identified in a pre-transplant mixed lymphocyte reaction.

Profiling relied on immunoSEQ multiplex PCR, and the TCRdb table lists in-frame clones only, not all of them. The sample carries more than 100,000 clones, around four fifths recorded once. CDR3 length: 16 amino acids. J was trimmed by 7 bases and V by 1 base; bases with no gene match: 8. Germline lookup yields CDR1 MNHEY and CDR2 SVGAGI. The V gene is TRBV6-5, the J gene TRBJ2-1, with 9 bases matching TRBD1. This clonotype was sampled from a human patient who received a liver transplant. Some T cells may have come from the graft donor. Sequences were derived from CD4+ T cells from blood, sampled around 44 months after liver transplant. The CDR3 loop reads CASSYYGTGIHNEQFF. Written as DNA, the CDR3 is TGTGCCAGCAGTTACTACGGGACAGGGATCCATAATGAGCAGTTCTTC.